This passage covers 15 T cell receptor beta chains from one sample sequenced in a study of blood T cells in healthy people across ages. The second PCR ran about 6 to 12 cycles with a sample-barcoded 5' primer and J-beta primers. Using its own MiXCR run on the 5' RACE reads, TCRdb lists one record per CDR3 protein. The table shows over 600,000 distinct CDR3 sequences, with 46% occurring only once. Sequencing input: blood. These receptors were obtained from a man older than 75 in good health.

On this clonotype: This may stem from a read error, because a much larger clone lies one nucleotide away. The V and J genes are TRBV20-1 and TRBJ2-7; D possibly corresponds to TRBD2 (6 bases). The J call may not be correct, given that the DNA end is closer to TRBJ2-5. CDR3 length: 14 residues. CDR1 is DFQATT and CDR2 is SNEGSKA in the germline V gene (reference sequence). CDR3 sequence reads: CSARESAGRKTQYF. The CDR3 DNA follows: TGCAGTGCTAGAGAGAGTGCGGGGCGTAAGACCCAGTACTTC.

This clonotype was recorded a few times. Sequence at one end of the junction differs from germline and may be a read error. The chain uses TRBV10-3 and TRBJ2-5, with D possibly TRBD1 on 6 matching bases. Germline CDR1 is ENHRY and CDR2 is SYGVKD. The CDR3 sequence is 15 residues long. The CDR3 DNA follows: TGTGCCGTCAGCCCGAGACAGGACTCAGGGGAGACCCAGTACTTC. This sequence encodes CAVSPRQDSGETQYF.

This clonotype was picked up a small number of times. The rearrangement joins TRBV11-1 to TRBJ2-3, with 10 bases lining up with TRBD1. The V segment lost 5 bases and the J segment 4 bases; nucleotides outside the gene matches: 9. CDR1 SGHAT and CDR2 FQDESV come from the germline V gene (reference sequence). The CDR3 contains 16 residues. The CDR3 sequence is CASSPRGTGDADTQYF. The CDR3 DNA is TGTGCCAGCAGCCCTCGAGGGACAGGGGACGCAGATACGCAGTATTTT.

The rearrangement uses TRBV28 and TRBJ2-4; TRBD1 might be the D (5 bases). The CDR3 runs to 16 residues. V was pared by 6 bases and J by 13 bases, with 28 bases between. The germline V gene has CDR1 MDHEN and CDR2 SYDVKM. DNA of the CDR3: TGTGCCAGCAGACCCACAGGATCGGTCGGACGGAAGGAGCAGTACTTC. Its translation: CASRPTGSVGRKEQYF.

This clonotype has a single count. This chain connects TRBV5-1 to TRBJ2-1; D remains ambiguous. V was trimmed by 6 bases and J by 7 bases, leaving 8 bases between them. CDR1 and CDR2 (germline): SGHRS, YFSETQ. The length of the CDR3 is 11 residues. CDR3: CASINFNEQFF. The CDR3 coding sequence is TGCGCCAGCATCAATTTTAATGAGCAGTTCTTC.

This rearrangement joins TRBV28 to TRBJ2-7; 9 bases line up with TRBD2. The CDR3 is 15 amino acids. After removal of 4 bases from V and 4 bases from J, the junction contained 8 bases not matched to a gene. The germline gives CDR1 MDHEN, CDR2 SYDVKM. As DNA, the CDR3 is TGTGCCAGCAGTTCCCCTGGGACTAGCTGGTACGAGCAGTACTTC. Translation: CASSSPGTSWYEQYF.

Remarks on this clonotype: The junction departs from germline at one end; a sequencing error may be responsible. The rearrangement links TRBV5-1 to TRBJ2-3; D possibly uses TRBD1 or TRBD2 (6 bases each). In germline, CDR1 is SGHRS, CDR2 YFSETQ. This CDR3 region has 14 residues. This chain's CDR3 is CASSLQGGPDTRYF. The CDR3 bases are TGCGCCAGCAGCTTACAGGGAGGACCAGATACGCGGTATTTT. The whole variable domain, remainder taken from reference TRBV5-1 and TRBJ2-3, is KAGVTQTPRYLIKTRGQQVTLSCSPISGHRSVSWYQQTPGQGLQFLFEYFSETQRNKGNFPGRFSGRQFSNSRSEMNVSTLELGDSALYLCASSLQGGPDTRYFGPGTRLTVL.

This clonotype was seen a handful of times. The rearrangement joins TRBV6-2 or TRBV6-3 to TRBJ2-7; D possibly corresponds to TRBD1 (5 bases). Germline CDR1 and CDR2: MNHEY and SVGEGT. V lost 7 bases to trimming and J lost 5 bases, with 15 bases between them. The CDR3 has 13 residues. CDR3 protein: CASKPAGLNEQYF. CDR3 DNA sequence: TGTGCCAGCAAACCAGCAGGGTTAAACGAGCAGTACTTC.

In the case of this clonotype: The junction does not match germline at one end; this may be a read error. This sequence joins TRBV6-2 or TRBV6-3 and TRBJ2-7; D is possibly TRBD1 (6 bases). Germline V lookup: CDR1 MNHEY, CDR2 SVGEGT. The CDR3 sequence is 14 residues long. In DNA, the CDR3 is TGTGCCAGCAGTTACAGGGGACACTCCTGCGAGCAGTACTTC. This translates into CASSYRGHSCEQYF.

This sequence joins TRBV7-9 and TRBJ1-6; D perhaps matches TRBD1 (6 bases). Germline CDR1 reads SEHNR; CDR2 reads FQNEAQ (reference sequence). There are 14 residues in the CDR3. The V gene lost 1 base and the J gene lost 9 bases, with 10 bases spanning the gap. CDR3 region: CASSLGTETSPLHF. CDR3 coding DNA: TGTGCCAGCAGCTTAGGGACAGAGACTTCACCCCTCCACTTT.

The chain employs TRBV5-1 and TRBJ2-1; D uncertain. Trimming took 4 bases from V and 7 from J, leaving 12 bases between them. The CDR3 contains 13 residues. CDR1 and CDR2 (germline): SGHRS, YFSETQ. The CDR3, as DNA: TGCGCCAGCAGCAACCGGATCGTTAATGAGCAGTTCTTC. Amino acids: CASSNRIVNEQFF.

The chain joins TRBV10-3 to TRBJ2-3; 10 bases fit TRBD1. Per the germline V gene, CDR1 is ENHRY and CDR2 is SYGVKD. Trimming removed 8 bases from V and 1 base from J; junction bases left unmatched: 9. The CDR3 runs 16 residues. The CDR3 loop is CAIARRQGARTDTQYF. CDR3 DNA sequence: TGTGCCATCGCCCGAAGACAGGGGGCCCGCACAGATACGCAGTATTTT.

This clonotype was counted only a few times. The chain joins TRBV30 to TRBJ2-1; 12 bases are shared with TRBD2. The CDR3 is made up of 16 amino acids. The ends lost 2 bases at V and 0 bases at J; junction bases unmatched: 2. Germline-derived CDR1 and CDR2 are GTSNPN and SVGIG (reference sequence). The CDR3: CAWSWTSGVSYNEQFF. In nucleotides, the CDR3 is TGTGCCTGGAGTTGGACTAGCGGGGTCTCCTACAATGAGCAGTTCTTC.

In regard to this clonotype: A clone one base away is much larger, so this may be a read error. This chain uses TRBV6-6 with TRBJ1-2; D perhaps matches TRBD1 (6 bases). CDR1 MNHNY and CDR2 SVGAGI come from the germline V gene (reference sequence). The CDR3 has 14 residues. CDR3 bases: TGTGCCAGCAGTCCCGGGACATTTCCTTATGACTACACCTTC. This sequence encodes CASSPGTFPYDYTF.

This chain links TRBV29-1 with TRBJ2-4, with D maybe TRBD2 (5 bases). The last part of the DNA fits TRBJ2-7 better; the J call may be wrong. This CDR3 region has 12 residues. From germline, CDR1 is SQVTM and CDR2 ANQGSEA. CDR3 nucleotides: TGCAGCGTTGACGGGGAGCGATACGAGCAGTACTTC. Protein: CSVDGERYEQYF.